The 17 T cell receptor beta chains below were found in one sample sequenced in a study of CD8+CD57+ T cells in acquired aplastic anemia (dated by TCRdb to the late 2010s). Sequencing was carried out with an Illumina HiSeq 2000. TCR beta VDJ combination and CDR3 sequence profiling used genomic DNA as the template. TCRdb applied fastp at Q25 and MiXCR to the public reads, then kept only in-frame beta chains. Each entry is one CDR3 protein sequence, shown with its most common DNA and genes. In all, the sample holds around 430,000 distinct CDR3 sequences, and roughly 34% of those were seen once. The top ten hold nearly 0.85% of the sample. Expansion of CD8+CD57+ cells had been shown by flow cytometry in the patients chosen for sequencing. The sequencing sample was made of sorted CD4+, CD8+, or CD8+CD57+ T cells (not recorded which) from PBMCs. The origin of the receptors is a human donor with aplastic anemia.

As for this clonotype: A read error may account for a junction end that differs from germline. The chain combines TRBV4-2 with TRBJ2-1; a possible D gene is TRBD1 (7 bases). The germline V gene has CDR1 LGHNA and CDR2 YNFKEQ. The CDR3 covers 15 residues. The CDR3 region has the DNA TGTACCAGCAGCCAAGGGGGCGGGGCGCCCAATGAGCAGTTCTTC. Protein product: CTSSQGGGAPNEQFF.

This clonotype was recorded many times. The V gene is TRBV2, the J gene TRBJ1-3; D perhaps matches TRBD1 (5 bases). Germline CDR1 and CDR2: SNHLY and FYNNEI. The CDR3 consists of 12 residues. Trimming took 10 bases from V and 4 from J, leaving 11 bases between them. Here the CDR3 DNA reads TGTGCCAACAAGGGGTACGGAAACACCATATATTTT. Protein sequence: CANKGYGNTIYF.

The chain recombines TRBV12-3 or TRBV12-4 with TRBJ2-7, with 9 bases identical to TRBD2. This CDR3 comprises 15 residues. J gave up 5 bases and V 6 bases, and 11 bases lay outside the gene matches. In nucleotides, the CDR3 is TGTGCCAGCAGCCAAGAAGGCGGGAGGGGAAACGAGCAGTACTTC. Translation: CASSQEGGRGNEQYF.

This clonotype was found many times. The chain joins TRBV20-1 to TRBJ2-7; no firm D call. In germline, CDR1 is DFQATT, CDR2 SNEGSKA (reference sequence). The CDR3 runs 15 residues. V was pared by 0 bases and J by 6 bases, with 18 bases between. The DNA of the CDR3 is TGCAGTGCTAGAGATCCGGGCAGAAGGGTCTTCGAGCAGTACTTC. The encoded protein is CSARDPGRRVFEQYF.

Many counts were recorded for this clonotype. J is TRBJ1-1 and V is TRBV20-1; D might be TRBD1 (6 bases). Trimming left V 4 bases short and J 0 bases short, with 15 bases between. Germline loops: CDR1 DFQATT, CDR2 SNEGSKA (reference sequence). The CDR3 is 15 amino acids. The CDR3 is CSANNRVGLNTEAFF. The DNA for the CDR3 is TGCAGTGCTAACAACAGGGTTGGTTTGAACACTGAAGCTTTCTTT.

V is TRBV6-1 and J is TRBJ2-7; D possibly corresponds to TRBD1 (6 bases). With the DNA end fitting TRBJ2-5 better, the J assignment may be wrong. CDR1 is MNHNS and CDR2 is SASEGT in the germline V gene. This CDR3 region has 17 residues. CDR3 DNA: TGTGCCAGCAGCCCCGCAGGGGTTTTAAATCGCCAAGAGACCCAGTACTTC. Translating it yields CASSPAGVLNRQETQYF.

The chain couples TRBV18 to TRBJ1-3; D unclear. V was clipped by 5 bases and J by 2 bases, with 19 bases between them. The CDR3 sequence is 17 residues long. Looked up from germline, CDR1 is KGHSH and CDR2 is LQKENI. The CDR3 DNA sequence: TGTGCCAGCTCAACAGCCTCGAGGGTGGCAACTGGAAACACCATATATTTT. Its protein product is CASSTASRVATGNTIYF.

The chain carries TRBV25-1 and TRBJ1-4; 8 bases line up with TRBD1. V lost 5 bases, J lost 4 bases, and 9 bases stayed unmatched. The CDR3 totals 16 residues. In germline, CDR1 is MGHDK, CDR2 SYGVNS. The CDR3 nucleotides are TGTGCCAGCAGTATTCGTTCCGGACAGGGTAATGAAAAACTGTTTTTT. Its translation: CASSIRSGQGNEKLFF. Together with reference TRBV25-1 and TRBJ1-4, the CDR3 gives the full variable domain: EADIYQTPRYLVIGTGKKITLECSQTMGHDKMYWYQQDPGMELHLIHYSYGVNSTEKGDLSSESTVSRIRTEHFPLTLESARPSHTSQYLCASSIRSGQGNEKLFFGSGTQLSVL.

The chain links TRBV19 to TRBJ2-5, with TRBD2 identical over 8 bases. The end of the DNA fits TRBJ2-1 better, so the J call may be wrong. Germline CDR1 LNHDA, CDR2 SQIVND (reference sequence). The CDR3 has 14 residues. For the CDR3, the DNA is TGTGCCAGTAATAGGGGACTAGGCTCCGGTGAGCAGTTCTTC. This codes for CASNRGLGSGEQFF.

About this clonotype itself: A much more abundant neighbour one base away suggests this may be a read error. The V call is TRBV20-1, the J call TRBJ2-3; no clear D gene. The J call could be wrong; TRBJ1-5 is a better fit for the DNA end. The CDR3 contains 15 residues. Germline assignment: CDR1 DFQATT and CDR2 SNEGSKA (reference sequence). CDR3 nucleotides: TGCAGTGCTAGAGATCAGGCCATTAGCACAGATACGCAGCATTTT. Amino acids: CSARDQAISTDTQHF.

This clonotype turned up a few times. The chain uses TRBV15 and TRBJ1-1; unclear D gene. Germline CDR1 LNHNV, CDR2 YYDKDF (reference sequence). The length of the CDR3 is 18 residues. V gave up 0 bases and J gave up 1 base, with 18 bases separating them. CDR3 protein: CATSRDTARWDANTEAFF. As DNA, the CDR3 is TGTGCCACCAGCAGAGATACGGCACGTTGGGATGCGAACACTGAAGCTTTCTTT.

The CDR3 region is CSVPTGPNTEAFF. The CDR3 DNA follows: TGCAGTGTCCCGACAGGGCCGAACACTGAAGCTTTCTTT. The rearrangement joins TRBV20-1 to TRBJ1-1; TRBD1 aligns across 7 bases. This CDR3 region has 13 residues. Germline V gene lookup returns CDR1 DFQATT and CDR2 SNEGSKA (reference sequence). Trimming removed 7 bases from V and 1 base from J; junction bases left unmatched: 6.

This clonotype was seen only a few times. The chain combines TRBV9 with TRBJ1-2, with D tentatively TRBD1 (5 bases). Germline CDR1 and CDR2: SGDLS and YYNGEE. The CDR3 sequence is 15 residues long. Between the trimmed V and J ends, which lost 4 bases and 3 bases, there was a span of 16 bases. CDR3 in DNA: TGTGCCAGCAGCCAAGGCGACGGGGGTTACTATGGCTACACCTTC. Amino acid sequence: CASSQGDGGYYGYTF.

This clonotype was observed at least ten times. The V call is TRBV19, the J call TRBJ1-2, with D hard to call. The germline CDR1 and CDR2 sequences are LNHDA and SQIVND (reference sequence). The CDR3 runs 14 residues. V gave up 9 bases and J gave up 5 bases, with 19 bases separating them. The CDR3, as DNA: TGTGCCAGCCAGGACGGAAGATCCTTTTATGGCTACACCTTC. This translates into CASQDGRSFYGYTF.

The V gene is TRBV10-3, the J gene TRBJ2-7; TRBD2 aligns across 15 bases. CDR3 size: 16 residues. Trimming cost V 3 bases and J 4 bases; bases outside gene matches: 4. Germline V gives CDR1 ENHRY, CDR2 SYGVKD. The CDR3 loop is CAISERTSGRGYEQYF. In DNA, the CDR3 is TGTGCCATCAGTGAACGGACTAGCGGGAGGGGGTACGAGCAGTACTTC.

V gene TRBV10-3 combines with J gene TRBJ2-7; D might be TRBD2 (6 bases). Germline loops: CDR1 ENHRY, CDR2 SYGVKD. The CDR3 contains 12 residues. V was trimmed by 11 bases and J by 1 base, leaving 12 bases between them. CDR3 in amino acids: CAATGLSYEQYF. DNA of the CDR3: TGTGCCGCCACGGGACTTTCCTACGAGCAGTACTTC.

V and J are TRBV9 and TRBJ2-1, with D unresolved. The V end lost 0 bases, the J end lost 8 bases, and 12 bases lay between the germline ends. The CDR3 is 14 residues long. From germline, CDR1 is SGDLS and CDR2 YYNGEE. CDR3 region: CASSVGPDFDEQFF. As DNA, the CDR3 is TGTGCCAGCAGCGTAGGGCCAGATTTCGATGAGCAGTTCTTC. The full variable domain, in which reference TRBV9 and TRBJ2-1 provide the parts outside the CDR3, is DSGVTQTPKHLITATGQRVTLRCSPRSGDLSVYWYQQSLDQGLQFLIQYYNGEERAKGNILERFSAQQFPDLHSELNLSSLELGDSALYFCASSVGPDFDEQFFGPGTRLTVL.